The 18 T cell receptor beta chains presented below share a single source sample, sequenced in a study of regulatory T cells in long-lasting Graves disease. Relying on iRepertoire HTBI primers and Arm-PCR of CDR3 regions, the team built TCR beta libraries. TCRdb reprocessed the multiplex PCR reads with MiXCR, giving one entry per CDR3 protein. The sample consists of fewer than 550,000 distinct CDR3 sequences, 15% to 20% of them appearing once. Specified time point: newly diagnosed GD, antithyroid drugs for less than 3 months. The TCR library was made from RNA that had been extracted from PBMCs in TRIzol. Another study also made use of these data, one on T cells in Graves' hyperthyroidism and ophthalmopathy.

The material was peripheral blood mononuclear cells (PBMCs), obtained at new diagnosis, from a patient treated with antithyroid drugs. The receptors stem from a woman aged 18-29 years with Graves disease.

This clonotype was observed a handful of times. The chain carries TRBV6-1 and TRBJ1-2; D is undetermined. Germline CDR1 is MNHNS and CDR2 is SASEGT. The CDR3 spans 11 residues. V was cut by 8 bases and J by 3 bases, with 7 bases left in between. CDR3 nucleotides: TGTGCCAGCCTGATGTACTATGGCTACACCTTC. This sequence encodes CASLMYYGYTF.

The chain has TRBV11-2 and TRBJ2-7, with D uncertain. Looked up from germline, CDR1 is SGHAT and CDR2 is FQNNGV. This CDR3 is built from 15 residues. V was trimmed by 4 bases and J by 2 bases, leaving 15 bases between them. The CDR3 sequence is CASSSHVVAPYEQYF. DNA for the CDR3: TGTGCCAGCAGCTCCCACGTTGTTGCTCCCTACGAGCAGTACTTC.

The chain couples TRBV5-5 to TRBJ2-1, with 8 bases identical to TRBD2. The length of the CDR3 is 19 residues. The V and J ends lost 4 bases and 0 bases, in that order; junction bases with no gene match: 15. Germline V gene sequence: CDR1 SGHKS, CDR2 YYEKEE (reference sequence). The CDR3 region is CASSPQGSGTYSSYNEQFF. The DNA for the CDR3 is TGTGCCAGCAGCCCGCAGGGTAGCGGGACCTACTCCTCCTACAATGAGCAGTTCTTC.

This clonotype was counted ten times or more. The chain has TRBV6-1 and TRBJ2-7; 8 bases map to TRBD2. After removal of 4 bases from V and 4 bases from J, the junction contained 9 bases not matched to a gene. The CDR3 has 15 amino acids. Germline V gene lookup returns CDR1 MNHNS and CDR2 SASEGT. The CDR3 sequence is CASSAPGLVSYEQYF. As DNA, the CDR3 is TGTGCCAGCAGTGCACCGGGACTAGTTTCTTACGAGCAGTACTTC.

V is TRBV19 and J is TRBJ1-2; 10 bases map to TRBD1. Losses at the gene ends were 7 bases for V and 6 bases for J; bases not matched to a gene: 8. There are 14 residues in the CDR3. Germline assignment: CDR1 LNHDA and CDR2 SQIVND (reference sequence). The chain's CDR3 is CASTPGQGVDGYTF. Here the CDR3 DNA reads TGTGCCAGTACGCCCGGACAGGGGGTGGATGGCTACACCTTC.

Many counts were recorded for this clonotype. The chain links TRBV18 to TRBJ2-7, with a tentative D call TRBD1 (5 bases). The V gene lost 3 bases and the J gene lost 1 base, with 13 bases spanning the gap. The length of the CDR3 is 15 residues. Germline V gene lookup returns CDR1 KGHSH and CDR2 LQKENI. For the CDR3, the DNA is TGTGCCAGCTCACCTCTAGACAGTTTTTCCTACGAGCAGTACTTC. Protein sequence: CASSPLDSFSYEQYF.

This clonotype was seen more than once but under ten times. The V and J genes are TRBV9 and TRBJ1-1, with no clear D. Trimming pared 0 bases from V and 5 bases from J, leaving 8 bases between. This CDR3 comprises 13 residues. Germline lookup yields CDR1 SGDLS and CDR2 YYNGEE. The CDR3 sequence: CASSVGGQTEAFF. In nucleotides, the CDR3 is TGTGCCAGCAGCGTAGGGGGTCAAACTGAAGCTTTCTTT.

At least ten counts were recorded for this clonotype. The J gene is TRBJ1-5, the V gene TRBV28; D gene unclear. The CDR3 covers 14 residues. Trimming took 6 bases from V and 0 from J, leaving 9 bases between them. The germline V gene has CDR1 MDHEN and CDR2 SYDVKM. The CDR3 bases are TGTGCCAGCAGCGACATCATTAGCAATCAGCCCCAGCATTTT. Its protein is CASSDIISNQPQHF.

This clonotype occurred many times. The DNA is left out, because the CDR3 cannot be placed on it with certainty; the CDR3 is given as TCRdb lists it. The CDR3 region is CASSFRVGPGTFF. The gene calls are TRBV5-6 and TRBJ1-1; the table's D call of TRBD1 was not tested on the DNA. The CDR3 is 13 amino acids in total, end residues counted. The germline V gene has CDR1 SGHDT and CDR2 YYEEEE.

Ten or more counts support this clonotype. This rearrangement joins TRBV20-1 to TRBJ2-1; D is possibly TRBD1 or TRBD2 (6 bases each). V was trimmed by 5 bases and J by 9 bases, leaving 26 bases between them. The germline gives CDR1 DFQATT, CDR2 SNEGSKA (reference sequence). The CDR3 extends over 16 amino acids. Here the CDR3 DNA reads TGCAGTGCTGGGGGCTGGGGGGACCTCTCCCTGGGTGAGCAGTTCTTC. As protein: CSAGGWGDLSLGEQFF.

In regard to this clonotype: A much larger clone differs by one base, so this may be a read error. This sequence joins TRBV3-1 and TRBJ2-1; weak D call: TRBD1 (5 bases). The germline V gene has CDR1 LGHDT and CDR2 YNNKEL (reference sequence). With 4 bases removed from V and 9 bases from J, the gap between germline ends came to 13 bases. The CDR3 runs to 13 residues. For the CDR3, the DNA is TGTGCCAGCAGCCCCAGGGCTGGTGCTGAGCAGTTCTTC. Protein: CASSPRAGAEQFF.

The chain couples TRBV11-2 to TRBJ1-4; D may be TRBD1 (6 bases). V was clipped by 5 bases and J by 7 bases, with 32 bases between them. Germline CDR1 is SGHAT and CDR2 is FQNNGV. This CDR3 is built from 20 residues. This CDR3 reads CASSPGRTEIAMAMGEKLFF. DNA of the CDR3: TGTGCCAGCAGCCCAGGGAGGACAGAAATAGCGATGGCTATGGGTGAAAAACTGTTTTTT.

This chain uses TRBV7-8 with TRBJ2-7; no firm D call. There are 14 residues in the CDR3. Between the trimmed V and J ends, which lost 5 bases and 2 bases, there was a span of 13 bases. The germline CDR1 and CDR2 sequences are SGHVS and FQNEAQ. For the CDR3, the DNA is TGTGCCAGCAGCCCTCAACTAAAGACCTACGAGCAGTACTTC. The encoded protein is CASSPQLKTYEQYF.

The V and J genes are TRBV11-2 and TRBJ2-2; 8 bases fit TRBD2. V was pared by 4 bases and J by 2 bases, with 6 bases of the junction left unmatched. Per germline, CDR1 SGHAT and CDR2 FQNNGV. The CDR3 totals 16 residues. The CDR3 loop reads CASSSLAGTNTGELFF. The CDR3 DNA follows: TGTGCCAGCAGCTCCCTAGCGGGTACTAACACCGGGGAGCTGTTTTTT.

This sequence joins TRBV28 and TRBJ1-1; maybe TRBD1 (5 bases). This CDR3 comprises 15 residues. CDR1 is MDHEN and CDR2 is SYDVKM in the germline V gene. Trimming shortened V by 3 bases and J by 1 base, and 12 bases separated the two germline ends. The CDR3 DNA is TGTGCCAGCAGTTTCCGGGGCACGCAGAACACTGAAGCTTTCTTT. Protein sequence: CASSFRGTQNTEAFF. Combining the CDR3 with reference TRBV28 and TRBJ1-1 gives the whole variable domain DVKVTQSSRYLVKRTGEKVFLECVQDMDHENMFWYRQDPGLGLRLIYFSYDVKMKEKGDIPEGYSVSREKKERFSLILESASTNQTSMYLCASSFRGTQNTEAFFGQGTRLTVV.

In its sample, this clonotype was seen many times. The genes are TRBV29-1 and TRBJ2-4; TRBD1 aligns across 8 bases. From germline, CDR1 is SQVTM and CDR2 ANQGSEA. Trimming cost V 7 bases and J 1 base; bases outside gene matches: 9. The CDR3 sequence is 15 residues long. CDR3: CSAGQGPGAKNIQYF. As DNA, the CDR3 is TGCAGCGCCGGACAGGGCCCAGGGGCCAAAAACATTCAGTACTTC.

V usage is TRBV7-3 and J usage is TRBJ1-5; D gene ambiguous. The CDR3 is made up of 14 amino acids. The germline V and J ends were trimmed by 6 bases and 6 bases, with 15 bases remaining between them. From germline, CDR1 is SGHTA and CDR2 FQGTGA. The CDR3 reads CASSRDLTGQPQHF. The CDR3 DNA follows: TGTGCCAGCAGTAGGGATCTCACTGGTCAGCCCCAGCATTTT.

This clonotype was picked up a small number of times. The CDR3 bases are TGTGCCAGCAGTGAAGACGGCCCAGCTTACGAGCAGTACTTC. The encoded protein is CASSEDGPAYEQYF. The chain uses TRBV2 and TRBJ2-7, with D unresolved. The germline gives CDR1 SNHLY, CDR2 FYNNEI. The length of the CDR3 is 14 residues. V lost 1 base and J lost 4, with 11 bases in between.